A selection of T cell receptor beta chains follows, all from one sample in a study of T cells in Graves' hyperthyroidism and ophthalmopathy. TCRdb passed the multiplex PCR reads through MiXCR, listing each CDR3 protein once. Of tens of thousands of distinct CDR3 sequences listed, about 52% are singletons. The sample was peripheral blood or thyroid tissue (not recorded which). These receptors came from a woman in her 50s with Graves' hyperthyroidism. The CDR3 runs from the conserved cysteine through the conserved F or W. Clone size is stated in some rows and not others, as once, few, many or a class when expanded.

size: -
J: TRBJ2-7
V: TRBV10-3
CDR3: CASTTGLGYEQYF

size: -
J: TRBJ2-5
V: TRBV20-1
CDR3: CSARDPRGGQETQYF

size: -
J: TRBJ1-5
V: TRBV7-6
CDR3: CASSRTGASNQPQHF

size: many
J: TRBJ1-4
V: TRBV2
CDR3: CASSPYSDEKLFF

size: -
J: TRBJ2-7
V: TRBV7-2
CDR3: CASRLSGIRVEQYF

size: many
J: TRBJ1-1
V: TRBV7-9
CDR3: CASSLLSAGGEAFF

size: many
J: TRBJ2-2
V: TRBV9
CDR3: CASSAQGPPGELFF

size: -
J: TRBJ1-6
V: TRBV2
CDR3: CASSDGPSPLHF

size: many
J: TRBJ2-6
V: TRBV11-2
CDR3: CASSLVGTEAF

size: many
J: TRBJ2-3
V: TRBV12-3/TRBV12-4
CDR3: CASTAEGAGTDTQYF

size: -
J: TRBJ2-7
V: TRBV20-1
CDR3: CSARGGAGQESYEQYF

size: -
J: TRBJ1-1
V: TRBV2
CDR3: CASSAGVTEAFF

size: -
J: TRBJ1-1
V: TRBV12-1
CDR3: CASSFRTGKMNTEAFF

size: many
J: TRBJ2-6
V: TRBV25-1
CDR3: CASSGRSFSGANVLTF

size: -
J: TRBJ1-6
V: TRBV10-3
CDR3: CAISARSYNSPLHF